This paragraph covers one T cell receptor beta chain sequence. This likely comes from a read error, as the CDR3 has no conserved phenylalanine or tryptophan at its end. The DNA is left out, because the CDR3 cannot be placed on it with certainty; the CDR3 is given as TCRdb lists it. A primer in the constant region served to generate TCR beta cDNA from 450 to 600 ng of total RNA. Slightly modified ARM-PCR with three nested multiplex PCR rounds yielded TCR beta libraries. Amplification in the first two PCR rounds was performed using TRBV1-TRBV30 forward primers and a C-beta reverse primer for approximately 10 cycles each. TCRdb passed the multiplex PCR reads through MiXCR, listing each CDR3 protein once. Of hundreds of thousands of distinct CDR3 sequences in the sample, around 50% are singletons; the top ten hold about 15%. This entry is derived from a study of tumor-infiltrating lymphocytes in primary liver carcinoma.

Blood RNA came from unsorted whole blood; germline DNA was also extracted. The CDR3 is 13 amino acids in total, end residues counted. CDR1 and CDR2 (germline): SGHAT, FQNNGV. The chain employs TRBV11-2 and TRBJ2-1; no check of the table's D call, TRBD1, against the DNA was made. This receptor was identified in a woman aged 25 to 45 with primary liver carcinoma and hepatitis B virus infection. Sequencing was done on a sample of peripheral blood. The CDR3 reads CASSWDRANEQFL.